A selection of T cell receptor beta chains follows, all from one sample in a study of T cell repertoires in ileal Crohn's disease. Libraries were prepared by immunoSEQ multiplex PCR; TCRdb keeps only in-frame clonotypes and omits some of them. Among roughly 62,000 clones, about 89% were seen once, and the ten largest hold approximately 2%. Sequencing input: ileal tissue. These receptors were taken from an adult with Crohn's disease. CDR3s include the opening cysteine and the closing phenylalanine or tryptophan. D genes are given only for firm matches. Some rows have no size entry. The others give once, few or many, or a class for an expanded clone.

d_call: TRBD1; j_call: TRBJ1-2; v_call: TRBV19; clone_size: few; cdr3_nt: TGTGCCAGTAGTATGCAGACAGGGGGAAACTATGGCTACACCTTC; cdr3_aa: CASSMQTGGNYGYTF
d_call: TRBD1; j_call: TRBJ1-2; v_call: TRBV27; clone_size: -; cdr3_nt: TGTGCCAGCAGTAGCGGACAGGTTGGCTACACCTTC; cdr3_aa: CASSSGQVGYTF
d_call: TRBD1; j_call: TRBJ1-6; v_call: TRBV5-1; clone_size: -; cdr3_nt: TGCGCCAGCAGCTGGGACAGGGGGCGTCATTCACCCCTCCACTTT; cdr3_aa: CASSWDRGRHSPLHF
d_call: TRBD1; j_call: TRBJ2-3; v_call: TRBV4-2; clone_size: -; cdr3_nt: TGTGCCAGCAGCCAATCAACAGGGGGCTCAAATACGCAGTATTTT; cdr3_aa: CASSQSTGGSNTQYF
d_call: -; j_call: TRBJ1-2; v_call: TRBV28; clone_size: -; cdr3_nt: TGTGCCACCGAAAGGGGGTCGCTCTATGGCTACACCTTC; cdr3_aa: CATERGSLYGYTF
d_call: TRBD1; j_call: TRBJ1-1; v_call: TRBV6-5; clone_size: once; cdr3_nt: TGTGCCAGCAGGAGGGGGCTGGTCGAAGCTTTCTTT; cdr3_aa: CASRRGLVEAFF
d_call: -; j_call: TRBJ1-3; v_call: TRBV30; clone_size: -; cdr3_nt: TGTGCCTGGAGTATTCCTCGGTACTCTGGAAACACCATATATTTT; cdr3_aa: CAWSIPRYSGNTIYF
d_call: -; j_call: TRBJ2-1; v_call: TRBV14; clone_size: -; cdr3_nt: TGTGCCAGCAGCCAAGGTGGACTCCTAGTTGATGAGCAGTTCTTC; cdr3_aa: CASSQGGLLVDEQFF
d_call: TRBD1; j_call: TRBJ1-1; v_call: TRBV6-4; clone_size: -; cdr3_nt: TGTGCCAGCAGTGCCGGGACAGGGCCCACTGAAGCTTTCTTT; cdr3_aa: CASSAGTGPTEAFF
d_call: TRBD1; j_call: TRBJ1-2; v_call: TRBV2; clone_size: -; cdr3_nt: TGTGCCAGCAGTGCACAGGGGATAACTATAACAAATGGCTACACCTTC; cdr3_aa: CASSAQGITITNGYTF
d_call: -; j_call: TRBJ2-3; v_call: TRBV9; clone_size: -; cdr3_nt: TGTGCCAGCAGTCTATCGGGAGCACCAGATACGCAGTATTTT; cdr3_aa: CASSLSGAPDTQYF
d_call: TRBD2; j_call: TRBJ2-7; v_call: TRBV27; clone_size: -; cdr3_nt: TGTGCCAGCAGGACAATGGCGGGAGGGCACTACGAGCAGTACTTC; cdr3_aa: CASRTMAGGHYEQYF
d_call: -; j_call: TRBJ1-3; v_call: TRBV5-1; clone_size: -; cdr3_nt: TGCGCCAGCAGCATAGACAGCCTCATCTCTGGAAACACCATATATTTT; cdr3_aa: CASSIDSLISGNTIYF
d_call: TRBD1; j_call: TRBJ1-2; v_call: TRBV2; clone_size: -; cdr3_nt: TGTGCCAGCACTACAGGGGAGAGGAACACCTTC; cdr3_aa: CASTTGERNTF
d_call: TRBD1; j_call: TRBJ1-2; v_call: TRBV4-2; clone_size: -; cdr3_nt: TGTGCCAGCAGCCACATTGGGACAGGGAACGGCTACACCTTC; cdr3_aa: CASSHIGTGNGYTF
d_call: TRBD1; j_call: TRBJ1-5; v_call: TRBV9; clone_size: -; cdr3_nt: TGTGCCAGCAGCGACGGGACAGGTTTTGAAAAGAATCAGCCCCAGCATTTT; cdr3_aa: CASSDGTGFEKNQPQHF
d_call: TRBD2; j_call: TRBJ2-3; v_call: TRBV6-6; clone_size: -; cdr3_nt: TGTGCCAGCAGGGATACGGGGGGGCCGACGTTTACGCAGTATTTT; cdr3_aa: CASRDTGGPTFTQYF
d_call: -; j_call: TRBJ2-1; v_call: TRBV6-5; clone_size: -; cdr3_nt: TGTGCCAGCAGGATCGCGGGAACGTCCTACAATGAGCAGTTCTTC; cdr3_aa: CASRIAGTSYNEQFF
d_call: -; j_call: TRBJ1-5; v_call: TRBV6-1; clone_size: -; cdr3_nt: TGTGCCAGCAGTCCCCCGACAGCGTACATCACGCCCCAGCATTTT; cdr3_aa: CASSPPTAYITPQHF
d_call: -; j_call: TRBJ2-1; v_call: TRBV18; clone_size: -; cdr3_nt: TGTGCCAGCTCACAGGGGCCCAATGAGCAGTTCTTC; cdr3_aa: CASSQGPNEQFF
d_call: TRBD2; j_call: TRBJ2-5; v_call: TRBV5-1; clone_size: -; cdr3_nt: TGCGCCAGCGGCCTACTACCTAGCGGGGGGACACAAGAGACCCAGTACTTC; cdr3_aa: CASGLLPSGGTQETQYF
d_call: -; j_call: TRBJ2-4; v_call: TRBV5-6; clone_size: -; cdr3_nt: TGTGCCAGCAGCACGGGAGTAACCAAAAACATTCAGTACTTC; cdr3_aa: CASSTGVTKNIQYF
d_call: -; j_call: TRBJ2-7; v_call: TRBV7-8; clone_size: -; cdr3_nt: TGTGCCAGCAGCTTAGGATGGGGGGAAACTTACGAGCAGTACTTC; cdr3_aa: CASSLGWGETYEQYF
d_call: TRBD1; j_call: TRBJ1-2; v_call: TRBV27; clone_size: few; cdr3_nt: TGTGCCAGCAGTCCACGACAGGGAAATGGCTACACCTTC; cdr3_aa: CASSPRQGNGYTF
d_call: TRBD2; j_call: TRBJ2-7; v_call: TRBV27; clone_size: -; cdr3_nt: TGTGCCAGCAGTGAGGGACTAGTTCTTCACGAGCAGTACTTC; cdr3_aa: CASSEGLVLHEQYF
d_call: -; j_call: TRBJ2-3; v_call: TRBV5-1; clone_size: -; cdr3_nt: TGCGCCAGCAGCTTGGCCGTTAGCGCGACAGATACGCAGTATTTT; cdr3_aa: CASSLAVSATDTQYF
d_call: -; j_call: TRBJ2-7; v_call: TRBV9; clone_size: once; cdr3_nt: TGTGCCAGCAGCCCACAGGTACTCGTCTACGAGCAGTACTTC; cdr3_aa: CASSPQVLVYEQYF
d_call: -; j_call: TRBJ1-1; v_call: TRBV5-4; clone_size: -; cdr3_nt: TGTGCCAGCAGCTTGGACAGGCTGAACACTGAAGCTTTCTTT; cdr3_aa: CASSLDRLNTEAFF
d_call: -; j_call: TRBJ1-1; v_call: TRBV7-3; clone_size: -; cdr3_nt: TGTGCCAGCAGCTTAAAGCCACCGTTCGCAGGGGTGAACACTGAAGCTTTCTTT; cdr3_aa: CASSLKPPFAGVNTEAFF
d_call: -; j_call: TRBJ2-2; v_call: TRBV4-1; clone_size: -; cdr3_nt: TGCGCCAGCAGTACCTCAGGGGCCTTAAACACCGGGGAGCTGTTTTTT; cdr3_aa: CASSTSGALNTGELFF
d_call: -; j_call: TRBJ1-1; v_call: TRBV5-6; clone_size: -; cdr3_nt: TGTGCCAGCAGCTTGGCCGCAGGGGTGAACACTGAAGCTTTCTTT; cdr3_aa: CASSLAAGVNTEAFF
d_call: -; j_call: TRBJ2-4; v_call: TRBV5-1; clone_size: few; cdr3_nt: TGCGCCAGCAGCTTGTCTTCGTCCATTCAGTACTTC; cdr3_aa: CASSLSSSIQYF
d_call: -; j_call: TRBJ2-7; v_call: TRBV6-6; clone_size: -; cdr3_nt: TGTGCCAGCAGCAAAGACAGGGGAGGGTCCTACGAGCAGTACTTC; cdr3_aa: CASSKDRGGSYEQYF
d_call: -; j_call: TRBJ2-3; v_call: TRBV28; clone_size: -; cdr3_nt: TGTGCCAGCAGTGAGGGGGGGCCCGCAGATACGCAGTATTTT; cdr3_aa: CASSEGGPADTQYF
d_call: TRBD1; j_call: TRBJ1-2; v_call: TRBV7-9; clone_size: -; cdr3_nt: TGTGCCAGCAGCTTCGGGACAGGGGAGGGCTACACCTTC; cdr3_aa: CASSFGTGEGYTF
d_call: -; j_call: TRBJ1-1; v_call: TRBV11-2; clone_size: once; cdr3_nt: TGTGCCAGCAGCTTAGCGCGGGGTCGCACTGAAGCTTTCTTT; cdr3_aa: CASSLARGRTEAFF
d_call: TRBD1; j_call: TRBJ2-7; v_call: TRBV29-1; clone_size: -; cdr3_nt: TGCAGCGGGGAGACAGGGGACTACGAGCAGTACTTC; cdr3_aa: CSGETGDYEQYF
d_call: TRBD1; j_call: TRBJ2-2; v_call: TRBV4-3; clone_size: -; cdr3_nt: TGCGCCAGCAGCCAACAGGGGGCGAGCACCGGGGAGCTGTTTTTT; cdr3_aa: CASSQQGASTGELFF
d_call: TRBD1; j_call: TRBJ1-1; v_call: TRBV19; clone_size: few; cdr3_nt: TGTGCCTCCCGGGACAGGGACTTCGCGAACACTGAAGCTTTCTTT; cdr3_aa: CASRDRDFANTEAFF
d_call: TRBD1; j_call: TRBJ1-1; v_call: TRBV2; clone_size: once; cdr3_nt: TGTGCCAGCACGGGCAGGGGGCTTGGCACTGAAGCTTTCTTT; cdr3_aa: CASTGRGLGTEAFF
d_call: TRBD1; j_call: TRBJ2-7; v_call: TRBV9; clone_size: -; cdr3_nt: TGTGCCAGCAGCGTAGGAAAGGGGGCGAGATGGTACGAGCAGTACTTC; cdr3_aa: CASSVGKGARWYEQYF
d_call: TRBD1; j_call: TRBJ1-2; v_call: TRBV5-5; clone_size: -; cdr3_nt: TGTGCCAGCAGTTCCAACTCCGGGACAGGGGCGAGAGGCTACACCTTC; cdr3_aa: CASSSNSGTGARGYTF
d_call: TRBD1; j_call: TRBJ1-1; v_call: TRBV5-6; clone_size: -; cdr3_nt: TGTGCCAGCAGCCCCCTCGAACCAGACAGGGACGCTTTCTTT; cdr3_aa: CASSPLEPDRDAFF
d_call: -; j_call: TRBJ2-1; v_call: TRBV7-9; clone_size: -; cdr3_nt: TGTGCCAGCAGCCCCCGGTATATGGTCTATGAGCAGTTCTTC; cdr3_aa: CASSPRYMVYEQFF
d_call: -; j_call: TRBJ1-1; v_call: TRBV2; clone_size: -; cdr3_nt: TGTGCCAGCAGTGATATGAGTGGGCCGAACACTGAAGCTTTCTTT; cdr3_aa: CASSDMSGPNTEAFF
d_call: TRBD2; j_call: TRBJ2-3; v_call: TRBV6-1; clone_size: -; cdr3_nt: TGTGCCAGCAGTGAATCTTCGGGAGGCAGAGTCCGGTTTTTTACAGATACGCAGTATTTT; cdr3_aa: CASSESSGGRVRFFTDTQYF
d_call: -; j_call: TRBJ2-5; v_call: TRBV7-6; clone_size: -; cdr3_nt: TGTGCCAGCAGCTTAGCTCCGGGGACCCAGTACTTC; cdr3_aa: CASSLAPGTQYF